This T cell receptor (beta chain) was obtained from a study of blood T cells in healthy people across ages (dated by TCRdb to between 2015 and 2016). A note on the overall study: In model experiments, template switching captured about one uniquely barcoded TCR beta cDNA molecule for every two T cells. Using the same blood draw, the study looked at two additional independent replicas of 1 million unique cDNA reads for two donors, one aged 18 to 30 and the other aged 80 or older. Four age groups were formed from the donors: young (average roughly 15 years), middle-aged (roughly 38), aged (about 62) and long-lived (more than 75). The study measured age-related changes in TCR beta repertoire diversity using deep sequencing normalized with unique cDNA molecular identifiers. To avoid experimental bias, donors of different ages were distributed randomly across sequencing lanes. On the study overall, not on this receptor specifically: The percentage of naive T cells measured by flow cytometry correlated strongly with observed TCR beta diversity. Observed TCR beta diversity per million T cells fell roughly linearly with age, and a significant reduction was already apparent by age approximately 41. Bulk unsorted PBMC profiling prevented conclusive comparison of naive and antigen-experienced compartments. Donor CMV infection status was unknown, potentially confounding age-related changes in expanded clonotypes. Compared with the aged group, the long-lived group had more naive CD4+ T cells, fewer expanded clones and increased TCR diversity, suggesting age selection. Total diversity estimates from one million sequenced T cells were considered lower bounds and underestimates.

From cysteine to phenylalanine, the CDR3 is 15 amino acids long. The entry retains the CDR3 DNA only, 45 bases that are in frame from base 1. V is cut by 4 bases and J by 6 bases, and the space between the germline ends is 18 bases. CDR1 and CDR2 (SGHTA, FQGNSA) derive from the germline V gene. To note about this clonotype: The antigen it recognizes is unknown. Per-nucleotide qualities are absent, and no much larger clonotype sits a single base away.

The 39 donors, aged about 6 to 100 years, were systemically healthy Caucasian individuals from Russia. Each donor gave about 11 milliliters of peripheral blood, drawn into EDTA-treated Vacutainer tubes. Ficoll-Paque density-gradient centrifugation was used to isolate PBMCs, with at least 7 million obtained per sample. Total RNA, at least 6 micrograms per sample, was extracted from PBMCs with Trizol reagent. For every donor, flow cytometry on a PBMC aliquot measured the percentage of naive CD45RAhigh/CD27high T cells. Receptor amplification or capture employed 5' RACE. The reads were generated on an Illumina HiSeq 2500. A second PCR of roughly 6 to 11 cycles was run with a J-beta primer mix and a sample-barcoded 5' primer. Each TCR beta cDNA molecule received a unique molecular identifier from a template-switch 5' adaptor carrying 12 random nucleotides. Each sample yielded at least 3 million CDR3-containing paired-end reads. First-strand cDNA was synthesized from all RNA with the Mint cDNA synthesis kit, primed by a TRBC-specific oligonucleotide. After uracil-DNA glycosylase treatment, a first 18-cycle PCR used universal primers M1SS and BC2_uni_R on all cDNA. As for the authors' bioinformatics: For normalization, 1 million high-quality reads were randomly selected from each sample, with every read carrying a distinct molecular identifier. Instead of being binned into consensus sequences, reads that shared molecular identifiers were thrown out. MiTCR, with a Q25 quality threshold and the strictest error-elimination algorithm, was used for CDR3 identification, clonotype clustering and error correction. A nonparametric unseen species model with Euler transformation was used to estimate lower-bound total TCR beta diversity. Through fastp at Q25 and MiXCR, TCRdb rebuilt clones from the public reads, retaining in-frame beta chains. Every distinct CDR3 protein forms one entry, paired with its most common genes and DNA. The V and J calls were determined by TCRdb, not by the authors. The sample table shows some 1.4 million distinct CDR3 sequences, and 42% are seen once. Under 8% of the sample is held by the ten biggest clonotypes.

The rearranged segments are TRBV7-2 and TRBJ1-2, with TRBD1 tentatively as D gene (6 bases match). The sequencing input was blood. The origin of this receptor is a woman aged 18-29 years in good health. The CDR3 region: CASSSRNDRKDGYTF. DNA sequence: TGTGCCAGCAGCTCCCGGAACGACAGGAAAGATGGCTACACCTTC.